The 27 T cell receptor beta chains below come from one sample, sequenced in a study of T cell responses to AZD1222 COVID-19 vaccine. Sequencing used immunoSEQ multiplex PCR; TCRdb keeps in-frame clones, though not all of them. The repertoire holds more than 40,000 clones, about 90% seen once, with about two fifths in the top ten. The sample consisted of peripheral blood, taken 28 days after the second AZD1222 dose. The receptors derive from an adult who received the AZD1222 COVID-19 vaccine.

This rearrangement joins TRBV5-4 to TRBJ2-7, with D perhaps matching TRBD1 (5 bases). The CDR3 is 14 residues long. Germline assignment: CDR1 SGHNT and CDR2 YYREEE (reference sequence). V was clipped by 1 base and J by 4 bases, with 12 bases between them. CDR3 coding DNA: TGTGCCAGCAGCTTGAGTCTAGGGGATTACGAGCAGTACTTC. As protein: CASSLSLGDYEQYF. The full variable domain, rest sourced from reference TRBV5-4 and TRBJ2-7, is ETGVTQSPTHLIKTRGQQVTLRCSSQSGHNTVSWYQQALGQGPQFIFQYYREEENGRGNFPPRFSGLQFPNYSSELNVNALELDDSALYLCASSLSLGDYEQYFGPGTRLTVT.

This chain links TRBV3-1 (or the pseudogene TRBV3-2) with TRBJ1-1; 7 bases align to TRBD1. CDR3 length: 15 amino acids. Germline values: CDR1 LGHDT, CDR2 YNNKEL (reference sequence). V was clipped by 2 bases and J by 2 bases; unmatched bases: 5. CDR3 nucleotide sequence: TGTGCCAGCAGCCAATACTGGACAGGAAACACTGAAGCTTTCTTT. As protein: CASSQYWTGNTEAFF.

The chain employs TRBV6-2 or TRBV6-3 and TRBJ1-1, with D possibly matching TRBD1 (6 bases). Per germline, CDR1 MNHEY and CDR2 SVGEGT. Between the trimmed V and J ends, which lost 8 bases and 3 bases, there was a span of 19 bases. The CDR3 consists of 15 residues. This CDR3 reads CASCRGTLQDTEAFF. The CDR3 DNA is TGTGCCAGCTGCCGCGGGACACTCCAGGACACTGAAGCTTTCTTT.

V usage is TRBV2 and J usage is TRBJ1-1; the match to TRBD1 covers 10 bases. The CDR3 contains 19 residues. J gave up 3 bases and V 7 bases, and 20 bases lay outside the gene matches. Germline-derived CDR1 and CDR2 are SNHLY and FYNNEI. The CDR3 nucleotides read TGTGCCAGCACGAGTGACAGGGGGCGTTTGTTTTCGTCCGACACTGAAGCTTTCTTT. Its protein is CASTSDRGRLFSSDTEAFF.

In its sample, this clone was seen once. The rearrangement links TRBV27 to TRBJ1-2; D is possibly TRBD1 (5 bases). This CDR3 comprises 12 residues. The germline V and J ends were trimmed by 5 bases and 5 bases, with 9 bases remaining between them. In germline, CDR1 is MNHEY, CDR2 SMNVEV (reference sequence). The CDR3 spells CASSGWGYGYTF. The DNA of the CDR3 is TGTGCCAGCAGTGGGTGGGGGTATGGCTACACCTTC.

The CDR3 sequence: CASSLGPVSNQPQHF. DNA of the CDR3: TGTGCCAGCAGCTTAGGTCCGGTCAGCAATCAGCCCCAGCATTTT. The chain recombines TRBV7-8 with TRBJ1-5, with D unresolved. The V end lost 1 base, the J end lost 1 base, and 8 bases lay between the germline ends. The CDR3 has 15 amino acids. CDR1 is SGHVS, CDR2 FQNEAQ, per germline.

The rearrangement links TRBV30 to TRBJ1-4; no clear D gene. The V end was cut by 5 bases, the J end by 3 bases, with 16 bases between. CDR1 and CDR2 (germline): GTSNPN, SVGIG (reference sequence). CDR3 length equals 15 residues. CDR3 sequence reads: CAWGLSEFPNEKLFF. CDR3 sequence (DNA): TGTGCCTGGGGCCTTAGTGAGTTTCCTAATGAAAAACTGTTTTTT.

The rearrangement uses TRBV19 and TRBJ1-5, with 8 bases identical to TRBD1. Germline V gene data show CDR1 as LNHDA and CDR2 as SQIVND (reference sequence). This CDR3 has 13 amino acids. The junction had 4 bases not matched to a gene; V was cut back by 9 bases and J by 3 bases. The CDR3 coding sequence is TGTGCCAGCGGACAGGGCCACAATCAGCCCCAGCATTTT. Amino acids: CASGQGHNQPQHF. Supplemented by reference TRBV19 and TRBJ1-5, the full variable domain reads DGGITQSPKYLFRKEGQNVTLSCEQNLNHDAMYWYRQDPGQGLRLIYYSQIVNDFQKGDIAEGYSVSREKKESFPLTVTSAQKNPTAFYLCASGQGHNQPQHFGDGTRLSIL.

The genes are TRBV19 and TRBJ1-2; TRBD1 aligns across 9 bases. This CDR3 has 17 residues. Trimming took 2 bases from V and 4 from J; bases not matched to a gene: 11. Germline CDR1 is LNHDA and CDR2 is SQIVND (reference sequence). The CDR3 DNA is TGTGCCAGTAGTATACCGGGACAGGGATCAATTGGCTATGGCTACACCTTC. Encoded protein: CASSIPGQGSIGYGYTF. The full variable domain, its missing parts supplied by reference TRBV19 and TRBJ1-2, is DGGITQSPKYLFRKEGQNVTLSCEQNLNHDAMYWYRQDPGQGLRLIYYSQIVNDFQKGDIAEGYSVSREKKESFPLTVTSAQKNPTAFYLCASSIPGQGSIGYGYTFGSGTRLTVV.

The chain couples TRBV19 to TRBJ1-1; possibly TRBD1 for D (5 bases). Germline assignment: CDR1 LNHDA and CDR2 SQIVND (reference sequence). The CDR3 extends over 14 amino acids. Trimming left V 3 bases short and J 2 bases short, with 10 bases between. The CDR3 protein is CASSMWRDNTEAFF. For the CDR3, the DNA is TGTGCCAGTAGTATGTGGAGGGACAACACTGAAGCTTTCTTT.

The V call is TRBV23-1, the J call TRBJ2-7; D gene ambiguous. TRBV23-1 is an open reading frame, and its role is uncertain. V lost 10 bases and J lost 2, with 18 bases in between. The CDR3 has 14 residues. CDR3 nucleotides: TGCGCCACCTACGACGGAACCCGACCCTACGAGCAGTACTTC. It encodes CATYDGTRPYEQYF.

The chain links TRBV30 to TRBJ1-6, with unresolved D. The CDR3 extends over 13 amino acids. The ends were cut back, 4 bases at V and 12 bases at J, with 16 bases in the middle. CDR1 is GTSNPN and CDR2 is SVGIG in the germline V gene (reference sequence). The CDR3 here is CAWTRDRSEPLHF. CDR3 DNA: TGTGCCTGGACCCGCGACCGATCCGAACCCCTCCACTTT.

V gene TRBV28 combines with J gene TRBJ1-5; D unclear. Germline-derived CDR1 and CDR2 are MDHEN and SYDVKM. The CDR3 has 12 residues. Deletions cut 7 bases from V and 3 bases from J, with 7 bases between. CDR3 sequence: CASKGYNQPQHF. For the CDR3, the DNA is TGTGCCAGCAAAGGCTACAATCAGCCCCAGCATTTT.

This clone was seen only a few times. The rearrangement joins TRBV5-4 to TRBJ2-3, with D tentatively TRBD1 (5 bases). Trimming cost V 1 base and J 4 bases, with 10 bases left between them. The CDR3 covers 14 residues. CDR1 is SGHNT, CDR2 YYREEE, per germline (reference sequence). CDR3 nucleotides: TGTGCCAGCAGCTTGCAGGGTTACCCAGATACGCAGTATTTT. Protein: CASSLQGYPDTQYF.

The V call is TRBV6-1, the J call TRBJ2-1; D unresolved. The V end was cut by 2 bases, the J end by 5 bases, with 13 bases between. In germline, CDR1 is MNHNS, CDR2 SASEGT. The length of the CDR3 is 15 residues. In DNA form, the CDR3 reads TGTGCCAGCAGTGAATTACTGGGGATAAACAATGAGCAGTTCTTC. It specifies CASSELLGINNEQFF.

The chain carries TRBV5-1 and TRBJ1-3, with 9 bases aligning to TRBD1. V gave up 1 base and J gave up 3 bases; unmatched junction bases: 8. From germline, CDR1 is SGHRS and CDR2 YFSETQ. This CDR3 spans 17 amino acids. The CDR3 coding sequence is TGCGCCAGCAGCTTGACAGGGGGCGCCGGGAGTGGAAACACCATATATTTT. This gives the protein CASSLTGGAGSGNTIYF.

This chain connects TRBV5-4 to TRBJ2-3; D unclear. V lost 1 base to trimming and J lost 6 bases, with 3 bases between them. The CDR3 loop spans 11 amino acids. From germline, CDR1 is SGHNT and CDR2 YYREEE (reference sequence). CDR3 nucleotide sequence: TGTGCCAGCAGCTTGATGGATACGCAGTATTTT. Translation gives CASSLMDTQYF.

This clone was observed once. J is TRBJ2-7 and V is TRBV5-1, with D possibly being TRBD2 (7 bases). This CDR3 is built from 16 residues. V was shortened by 4 bases and J by 3 bases, with 20 bases between the two germline ends. Germline assignment: CDR1 SGHRS and CDR2 YFSETQ. In DNA, the CDR3 is TGCGCCAGCAGCGGGGGGGAACAGGGAACGCGCTACGAGCAGTACTTC. Translated: CASSGGEQGTRYEQYF.

The V gene is TRBV5-1, the J gene TRBJ1-6, with a possible D match to TRBD1 (5 bases). CDR1 SGHRS and CDR2 YFSETQ come from the germline V gene. The CDR3 has 16 amino acids. Trimming shortened V by 5 bases and J by 0 bases, and 12 bases separated the two germline ends. DNA for the CDR3: TGCGCCAGCAGGGGGACCGCGAGCTCCTATAATTCACCCCTCCACTTT. Its protein is CASRGTASSYNSPLHF.

V is TRBV10-2 and J is TRBJ1-3; D ambiguous. V lost 6 bases and J 2 bases, leaving 11 bases between the germline ends. Germline CDR1 WSHSY, CDR2 SAAADI. The CDR3 spans 14 residues. CDR3 residues: CASRGGSTGNTIYF. The DNA for the CDR3 is TGCGCCAGCAGAGGTGGGTCCACTGGAAACACCATATATTTT.

This clone appeared a few times. The chain has TRBV19 and TRBJ2-1; 16 nucleotides agree with TRBD2. J gave up 2 bases and V 6 bases, and 10 bases lay outside the gene matches. Germline-derived CDR1 and CDR2 are LNHDA and SQIVND (reference sequence). This CDR3 has 19 residues. CDR3 sequence (DNA): TGTGCCAGTAGCCAAGCGGGGACTAGCGGGGGGGCCCCCTACAATGAGCAGTTCTTC. It encodes CASSQAGTSGGAPYNEQFF. Full variable domain (remainder filled in from reference TRBV19 and TRBJ2-1): DGGITQSPKYLFRKEGQNVTLSCEQNLNHDAMYWYRQDPGQGLRLIYYSQIVNDFQKGDIAEGYSVSREKKESFPLTVTSAQKNPTAFYLCASSQAGTSGGAPYNEQFFGPGTRLTVL.

The chain is built from TRBV5-1 and TRBJ2-2; no reliable D call. This CDR3 has 16 residues. V lost 4 bases, J lost 3 bases, and 16 bases lay in between. Looked up from germline, CDR1 is SGHRS and CDR2 is YFSETQ. This CDR3 reads CASSAARAPDTGELFF. In DNA, the CDR3 is TGCGCCAGCAGCGCAGCAAGGGCGCCGGACACCGGGGAGCTGTTTTTT.

V is TRBV7-8 and J is TRBJ1-1, with TRBD1 as a possible D gene (5 bases). V lost 3 bases and J 10 bases, leaving 12 bases between the germline ends. Germline V CDR1 and CDR2: SGHVS, FQNEAQ. This CDR3 is built from 12 residues. The CDR3 region has the DNA TGTGCCAGCAGCTTTCAGGGAGGAGGAGCTTTCTTT. Protein sequence: CASSFQGGGAFF.

A single count supports this clone. The V gene is TRBV7-2, the J gene TRBJ1-4, with 8 bases aligning to TRBD1. This CDR3 is 15 amino acids long. V shed 1 base, J shed 6 bases, and the junction held 4 bases outside the gene matches. The germline gives CDR1 SGHTA, CDR2 FQGNSA. In DNA, the CDR3 is TGTGCCAGCAGCTTAGGTCCAGGGGGCCATGAAAAACTGTTTTTT. It codes for CASSLGPGGHEKLFF. Drawing the rest from reference TRBV7-2 and TRBJ1-4, the complete variable domain is GAGVSQSPSNKVTEKGKDVELRCDPISGHTALYWYRQSLGQGLEFLIYFQGNSAPDKSGLPSDRFSAERTGGSVSTLTIQRTQQEDSAVYLCASSLGPGGHEKLFFGSGTQLSVL.

The chain employs TRBV5-1 and TRBJ2-1; 8 bases align to TRBD1. CDR1 is SGHRS, CDR2 YFSETQ, per germline. The CDR3 sequence is 13 residues long. V shed 4 bases, J shed 10 bases, and the junction held 7 bases outside the gene matches. The CDR3 DNA sequence: TGCGCCAGCAGCAGTGTAACAGGGGGGGAGCAGTTCTTC. It codes for CASSSVTGGEQFF.

This chain connects TRBV27 to TRBJ1-4, with D hard to call. Germline CDR1 and CDR2: MNHEY and SMNVEV (reference sequence). The CDR3 covers 13 residues. V gave up 3 bases and J gave up 6 bases, with 8 bases separating them. For the CDR3, the DNA is TGTGCCAGCAGTTTCCTTGCTGATGAAAAACTGTTTTTT. Translated: CASSFLADEKLFF.

The chain carries TRBV30 and TRBJ1-4, with TRBD1 matching over 8 bases. Looked up from germline, CDR1 is GTSNPN and CDR2 is SVGIG (reference sequence). Trimming at V came to 8 bases and at J to 7 bases, leaving 24 bases not matched to a gene. The CDR3 sequence is 18 residues long. This CDR3 is CAESYGQGPEGAFEKLFF. As DNA, the CDR3 is TGTGCCGAAAGTTATGGACAGGGACCCGAAGGGGCGTTTGAAAAACTGTTTTTT.